This TCR beta chain was recovered during a study of cytomegalovirus exposure and HLA in healthy donors. Germline lookup yields CDR1 MNHNY and CDR2 SVGAGI (reference sequence). The length of the CDR3 is 16 residues. V gave up 2 bases and J gave up 8 bases; unmatched junction bases: 12. PCR was performed using 60 Vbeta and 13 Jbeta primers. Sequencing was performed with immunoSEQ multiplex PCR; in TCRdb, only in-frame clones are kept and a portion is missing. In the table there are roughly 110,000 clones, approximately 79% of which are singletons. Note on this clone: Antigen: not known.

Study results and limitations: Serostatus for CMV was the only available immune exposure information.

Among the donors, all were healthy bone marrow donors. This TCR came from a man aged 18 to 30 in good health and CMV-seronegative. Source material: PBMCs. The chain employs TRBV6-6 and TRBJ2-1, with 7 bases lining up with TRBD2. In DNA, the CDR3 is TGTGCCAGCAGTTACCCGGAACGAGCGGGGAGCGATGAGCAGTTCTTC. It encodes CASSYPERAGSDEQFF.